The entry that follows covers one T cell receptor (beta chain) sequence. Its matching antigen is unknown. The data originate from a study of post-analysis software for immune sequencing data. The authors incorporated unique molecular identifiers into the TCR beta cDNA libraries. One entry per CDR3 protein results from TCRdb running MiXCR on the PCR reads. The sample has approximately 160,000 distinct CDR3 sequences; approximately 28% are singletons. V trimming: 4 bases; J trimming: 9 bases; junction bases outside the gene matches: 8. CDR3 length equals 15 residues. Germline V gives CDR1 SGHRS, CDR2 YFSETQ. Overall study results and limits: There were a handful of TRBV segments more frequent in patients than controls, and TRBV5-6, TRBV5-1 and TRBV20-1 were among them.

This sequence was found in a girl between 5 and 17 years old with multiple sclerosis. The specimen was blood. The gene calls are TRBV5-1 and TRBJ2-1, with 12 bases lining up with TRBD2. DNA for the CDR3: TGCGCCAGCAGCGCGACTAGCGGGAGTCGCACTGAGCAGTTCTTC. Residues: CASSATSGSRTEQFF.